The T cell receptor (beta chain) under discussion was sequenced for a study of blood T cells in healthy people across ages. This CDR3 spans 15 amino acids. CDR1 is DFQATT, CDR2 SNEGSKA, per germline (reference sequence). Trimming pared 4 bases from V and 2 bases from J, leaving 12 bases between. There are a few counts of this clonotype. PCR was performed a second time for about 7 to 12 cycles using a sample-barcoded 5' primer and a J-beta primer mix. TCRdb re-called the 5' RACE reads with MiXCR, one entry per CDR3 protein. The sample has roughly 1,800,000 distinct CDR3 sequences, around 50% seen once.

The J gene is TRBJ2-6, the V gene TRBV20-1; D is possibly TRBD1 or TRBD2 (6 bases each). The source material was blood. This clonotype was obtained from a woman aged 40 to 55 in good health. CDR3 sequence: CSAKGGRPGANVLTF. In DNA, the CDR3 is TGCAGTGCTAAGGGGGGCCGACCTGGGGCCAACGTCCTGACTTTC.